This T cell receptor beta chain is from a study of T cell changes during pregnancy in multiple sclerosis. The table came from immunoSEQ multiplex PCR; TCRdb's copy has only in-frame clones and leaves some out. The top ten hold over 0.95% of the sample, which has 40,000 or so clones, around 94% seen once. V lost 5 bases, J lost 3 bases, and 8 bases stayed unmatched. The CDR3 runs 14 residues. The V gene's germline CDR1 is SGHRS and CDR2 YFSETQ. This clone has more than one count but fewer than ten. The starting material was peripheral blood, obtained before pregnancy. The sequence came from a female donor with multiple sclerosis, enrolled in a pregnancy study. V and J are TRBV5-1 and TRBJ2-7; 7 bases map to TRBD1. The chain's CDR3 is CASSYLRGFYEQYF. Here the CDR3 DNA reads TGCGCCAGCAGTTACCTCAGGGGGTTCTACGAGCAGTACTTC. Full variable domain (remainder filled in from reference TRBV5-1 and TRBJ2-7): KAGVTQTPRYLIKTRGQQVTLSCSPISGHRSVSWYQQTPGQGLQFLFEYFSETQRNKGNFPGRFSGRQFSNSRSEMNVSTLELGDSALYLCASSYLRGFYEQYFGPGTRLTVT.